The 8 T cell receptor beta chains presented below share a single source sample, sequenced in a study of CXCR3-negative and CXCR3-positive naive CD8 T cells. The TRB cDNA libraries were prepared by 5' RACE with UMI labels. Reprocessing the 5' RACE reads, TCRdb reports a single entry for every CDR3 protein and omits DNA. In all, the sample yields 150,000 or so distinct CDR3 sequences. The sequencing input was naive CXCR3- CD8+ T cells from blood. Subset in this sample: CD45RO-CCR7+CD27+CD95- naive CD8+ T cells lacking CXCR3 (TNR3-). Receptors were obtained from a human donor in good health. Some clones in this sample may be carry-over from other donors' samples.

The chain is built from TRBV9 and TRBJ2-7; no DNA is available, so the TRBD2 call from TCRdb remains unchecked. The germline CDR1 and CDR2 sequences are SGDLS and YYNGEE. The CDR3 is made up of 17 amino acids. The CDR3 reads CASSVVALDRTKYEQYF.

The gene calls are TRBV20-1 and TRBJ2-2; the D call from TCRdb, TRBD2, cannot be confirmed without DNA. CDR3 length: 13 residues. Germline-derived CDR1 and CDR2 are DFQATT and SNEGSKA (reference sequence). The CDR3 sequence is CRLEREKTGELFF.

The chain combines TRBV5-1 with TRBJ1-2; absent DNA, TCRdb's TRBD1 call cannot be checked. The V gene's germline CDR1 is SGHRS and CDR2 YFSETQ. This CDR3 region has 17 residues. The CDR3: CASSFLSQGALGYGYTF.

The V call is TRBV29-1, the J call TRBJ2-3; TCRdb reports TRBD1, a call that lacks DNA to check it against. The CDR3 has 16 amino acids. Looked up from germline, CDR1 is SQVTM and CDR2 is ANQGSEA. The CDR3: CSVEDWGGHDTDTQYF.

The chain employs TRBV9 and TRBJ1-2; there is no DNA to check the TCRdb D call of TRBD1. The germline V gene has CDR1 SGDLS and CDR2 YYNGEE. The CDR3 extends over 12 amino acids. CDR3 residues: CVSQTGFNGYTF.

The J gene is TRBJ2-1, the V gene TRBV20-1. This CDR3 spans 12 amino acids. Germline V gene data show CDR1 as DFQATT and CDR2 as SNEGSKA (reference sequence). The CDR3 sequence is CSAREQYNEQFF.

The gene calls are TRBV6-2 or TRBV6-3 and TRBJ2-1. This CDR3 has 11 residues. Germline V gives CDR1 MNHEY, CDR2 SVGEGT. The CDR3 sequence is CASRLNNEQFF.

This chain connects TRBV12-3 or TRBV12-4 to TRBJ2-2. This CDR3 has 14 amino acids. This CDR3 is CASSLSAGTGELFF.